What follows is one T cell receptor beta chain and its context. The antigen this receptor binds is unknown. No qualities accompany the bases; no much larger clone lies one base away. Trimming removed 1 base from V and 7 bases from J, leaving 18 bases between the germline ends. Per the germline V gene, SGHRS is the CDR1 and YFSETQ is the CDR2. Spanning cysteine to phenylalanine, the CDR3 consists of 16 amino acids. Of all the DNA, just the CDR3 is kept, 48 bases in frame from base 1. This record comes from a study of shared clonotypes between healthy human individuals (dated by TCRdb to 2018 to 2020). Looking at the study overall: A few men and two women, aged 18 to 49 years, made up the cohort. For each donor, CD4 naive and CD4 memory were each run on three plates, CD8 naive on two plates, and CD8 memory on one plate. Different laboratories and diverse techniques were used to prepare libraries and sequence TCR repertoires, to increase sequencing depth and limit assay-specific biases. Each donor's leukapheresis produced roughly between roughly 0.9 and 9 billion PBMCs. Blood TCR repertoires of a handful of healthy adults were deeply sequenced to estimate repertoire size and the extent of clonotype sharing between individuals. Study-wide conclusions, independent of this receptor: Compared with non-shared clonotypes, the clonotypes found in all four sorted-subset donors had higher generation probabilities. The small number of donors limited the genetic and exposure-history diversity represented. Only blood was sampled, and tissue TCR repertoires likely differ from those in blood. Incomplete sequencing was indicated by rarefaction of sorted-subset datasets, despite the large sequencing depth. When four donors were compared, the shared fraction of clonotypes was 5% to 6.5% for naive CD4, 3.5% to 4% for naive CD8, roughly 2.3% for memory CD4, and roughly 0.43% for memory CD8. Larger estimated clonotype richness was generally found for naive subsets than for memory subsets. Pairwise subsampling led to the expectation that sequencing depth would affect the degree of clonotype sharing among donors.

TCR CDR3 regions were amplified from genomic DNA by multiplex PCR using the deep immunoSEQ assay. Genomic DNA extracted from each cell subset was distributed evenly over all wells of several immunoSEQ 96-well plates, and each plate served as one replicate. For sorted subsets, each replicate PCR was loaded with roughly 200 ng genomic DNA, equivalent to 30,000 or so T cell genomes. Purified libraries were measured with a Qubit 3.0 fluorometer, size-checked on a Bioanalyzer 2100, and measured again with the KAPA Library Quantification kit. Every immunoSEQ 96-well plate was sequenced on a dedicated single-read 150-cycle Illumina NextSeq 550 flow cell. As for the original processing: The immunoSEQ output contained only junctional sequences without quality scores, so filtering could not match that applied to full-length reads. To assign V/J genes and CDR3, sequences were annotated using PyIR, a Python wrapper for IgBLAST v1.9, with IMGT germline references. Reads were filtered out if the reads had weak V/J assignments (E-value above 1e-6), no CDR3, stop codons, out-of-frame junctions, or ambiguous translated residues. V3J clonotypes were defined as sequences sharing an identical inferred V gene, J gene, and CDR3 amino acid sequence. Percentage overlap between repertoires was computed as shared unique clonotypes divided by the size of the smaller repertoire. RTK rarefaction, the Chao1 estimator, and Recon v2.1 estimates of unobserved clonotypes were used to assess repertoire richness. Generation probabilities were computed with OLGA for all TCRbeta clonotypes obtained by the gDNA method from a few donors. The source is immuneACCESS, and TCRdb retained only in-frame sequences with V and J called. Part of the clones is not carried over; for the studies checked, unresolved V genes explain less than half of this, and the remainder is unexplained. D and trimming were read from the DNA, whereas the V and J calls and clone size are those reported in that table. The sample table lists approximately 2,000,000 clones, 92% of them with a count of one. The ten largest clones add up to 0.37% of the sample.

Healthy HIV-negative adults with no recently reported acute infections or vaccinations were included as donors. Every donor was a Caucasian adult residing in Nashville, Tennessee, USA. CD4+ T cells were enriched by magnetic negative selection; naive cells were then positively selected on CD45RA, and the negative fraction formed the memory subset. Blood was collected by leukapheresis, and PBMCs were isolated by Ficoll-Histopaque density gradient centrifugation and then cryopreserved in liquid nitrogen vapor phase. Purity and quantity of every magnetically sorted T cell population were checked by analytical flow cytometry. Genomic DNA was isolated from every sorted fraction and measured by UV absorbance on a Nanodrop 2000c.

The rearranged segments are TRBV5-1 and TRBJ2-1; a confident D gene designation cannot be given. This receptor was identified in a man between 18 and 35 years old in good health. Some clones in this sample may be carry-over from other donors' samples. Sample: naive CD4+ T cells from PBMCs. In light of the paper, this sample's cell subset or site label describes: CD45RA+ positively selected. The DNA is as follows: TGCGCCAGCAGCTTGTTGCTTCCCCCACCCGTGAATGAGCAGTTCTTC. Translated, this gives CASSLLLPPPVNEQFF.